The 18 T cell receptor beta chains reported below all come from one sample, sequenced in a study of breast tumors, draining lymph nodes, adjacent tissues. TCRdb analysed the multiplex PCR reads with MiXCR anew, one entry per CDR3 protein. This table has around 66,000 distinct CDR3 sequences, 43% appearing once. Sequencing was done on a sample of breast tumor tissue. The receptors originated from a female donor with breast cancer. Some clones in this sample may be carry-over from other donors' samples.

This clonotype was recorded at least ten times. It may be a read error: a sequence one base away is much more abundant. The chain has TRBV5-6 and TRBJ1-5; D is unclear. Trimming removed 3 bases at V and 8 bases at J, with 12 bases between. Germline CDR1 reads SGHDT; CDR2 reads YYEEEE. There are 13 residues in the CDR3. Here the CDR3 DNA reads TGTGCCAGCAGCTACGCTGATGCGGAGCCCCAGCATTTT. This codes for CASSYADAEPQHF.

This clonotype was found many times. The chain uses TRBV9 and TRBJ2-3; D gene unclear. Germline V gene sequence: CDR1 SGDLS, CDR2 YYNGEE. Trimming left V 1 base short and J 1 base short, with 10 bases between. The CDR3 length is 15 residues. The CDR3 spells CASSVFSGGTDTQYF. The CDR3, as DNA: TGTGCCAGCAGCGTATTTTCTGGCGGCACAGATACGCAGTATTTT.

This clonotype was recorded at least ten times. The chain carries TRBV30 and TRBJ2-1, with a possible D match to TRBD2 (6 bases). V dropped 4 bases and J dropped 6 bases, with 16 bases sitting between them. The CDR3 length is 14 residues. From germline, CDR1 is GTSNPN and CDR2 SVGIG (reference sequence). The CDR3 reads CAWKDYSSPNEQFF. CDR3 in DNA: TGTGCCTGGAAGGACTATTCATCGCCCAATGAGCAGTTCTTC. The whole variable domain, remainder taken from reference TRBV30 and TRBJ2-1, is SQTIHQWPATLVQPVGSPLSLECTVEGTSNPNLYWYRQAAGRGLQLLFYSVGIGQISSEVPQNLSASRPQDRQFILSSKKLLLSDSGFYLCAWKDYSSPNEQFFGPGTRLTVL.

The table lists this clonotype with many counts. CDR3 protein: CSASHIGLGGTSGLSTDTQYF. DNA for the CDR3: TGCAGTGCTAGTCATATAGGACTGGGCGGGACTAGCGGCCTTAGCACAGATACGCAGTATTTT. The gene calls are TRBV20-1 and TRBJ2-3, with 11 bases identical to TRBD2. In germline, CDR1 is DFQATT, CDR2 SNEGSKA (reference sequence). The junction had 20 bases not matched to a gene; V was cut back by 3 bases and J by 0 bases. The CDR3 runs 21 residues.

This clonotype was seen a handful of times. This chain joins TRBV27 and TRBJ2-2; 7 bases fit TRBD1. With 5 bases clipped from V and 7 bases from J, the junction kept 13 bases outside the gene matches. From germline, CDR1 is MNHEY and CDR2 SMNVEV (reference sequence). This CDR3 contains 16 residues. The CDR3 DNA sequence: TGTGCCAGCAGTCCCTGGGACAGAGCAAAGGGCGGGGAGCTGTTTTTT. Protein sequence: CASSPWDRAKGGELFF.

This chain links TRBV12-3 or TRBV12-4 with TRBJ1-1; TRBD1 matches at 9 bases. J gave up 10 bases and V 6 bases, and 9 bases lay outside the gene matches. The CDR3 loop spans 13 amino acids. In DNA form, the CDR3 reads TGTGCCAGCAGCTCACAGGGGGCGGGTGCAGCTTTCTTT. The encoded protein is CASSSQGAGAAFF.

This clonotype was counted a few times. A much more abundant neighbour one base away suggests this may be a read error. This rearrangement joins TRBV6-6 to TRBJ2-5, with D unresolved. Trimming shortened V by 7 bases and J by 5 bases, and 20 bases separated the two germline ends. Germline values: CDR1 MNHNY, CDR2 SVGAGI (reference sequence). The CDR3 has 15 amino acids. DNA of the CDR3: TGTGCCAGCAACCCGGGCCTCTCGTATCGGGAGACCCAGTACTTC. Amino acids: CASNPGLSYRETQYF.

The CDR3 coding sequence is TGCAGTGCTAGAGGGTATATAGGACTAATCGTGGATGGTACAGATACGCAGTATTTT. Its translation is CSARGYIGLIVDGTDTQYF. This sequence joins TRBV20-1 and TRBJ2-3, with D perhaps TRBD2 (6 bases). Germline CDR1 DFQATT, CDR2 SNEGSKA (reference sequence). Trimming shortened V by 1 base and J by 3 bases, and 26 bases separated the two germline ends. The CDR3 is 19 amino acids.

The chain is built from TRBV20-1 and TRBJ2-3; D gene ambiguous. The CDR3 sequence is 14 residues long. Germline V gives CDR1 DFQATT, CDR2 SNEGSKA (reference sequence). Trimming removed 3 bases from V and 2 bases from J, with 12 bases in between. CDR3 loop: CSASGPLYTDTQYF. The CDR3 region has the DNA TGCAGTGCTAGTGGTCCTCTTTACACAGATACGCAGTATTTT.

The gene calls are TRBV9 and TRBJ1-2; D not certain. CDR1 is SGDLS, CDR2 YYNGEE, per germline. V was shortened by 0 bases and J by 4 bases, with 13 bases between the two germline ends. The CDR3 covers 15 residues. The CDR3 DNA sequence: TGTGCCAGCAGCGTAGGACGAGTCACTACCTATGGCTACACCTTC. This encodes CASSVGRVTTYGYTF.

The CDR3 DNA is TGTGCCATCAGACCCCCGGGACTAGCGGCCGACCAGCATTTT. Encoded protein: CAIRPPGLAADQHF. The rearrangement joins TRBV10-3 to TRBJ1-5, with D tentatively TRBD1 (5 bases). Trimming cost V 6 bases and J 12 bases, with 21 bases left between them. The germline CDR1 and CDR2 sequences are ENHRY and SYGVKD. This CDR3 has 14 residues.

This clonotype was counted many times. This rearrangement joins TRBV13 to TRBJ2-1, with D unresolved. Germline CDR1 reads PRHDT; CDR2 reads FYEKMQ (reference sequence). The CDR3 totals 12 residues. Deletions cut 3 bases from V and 3 bases from J, with 3 bases between. The CDR3: CASSLDYNEQFF. The DNA for the CDR3 is TGTGCCAGCAGCTTGGACTACAATGAGCAGTTCTTC.

This clonotype was found many times. The gene calls are TRBV4-2 and TRBJ1-2; no firm D call. V was shortened by 0 bases and J by 7 bases, with 12 bases between the two germline ends. The germline gives CDR1 LGHNA, CDR2 YNFKEQ. The CDR3 loop spans 14 amino acids. Here the CDR3 reads CASSQEYRGLGYTF. DNA of the CDR3: TGTGCCAGCAGCCAAGAGTATCGTGGACTTGGCTACACCTTC.

This clonotype was counted ten times or more. The chain couples TRBV28 to TRBJ2-1; D may match TRBD1 or TRBD2 (5 bases each). The CDR3 is 16 amino acids. Per germline, CDR1 MDHEN and CDR2 SYDVKM. V dropped 3 bases and J dropped 0 bases, with 12 bases sitting between them. CDR3 coding DNA: TGTGCCAGCAGTTTCGGCCCAGGGAGCTCCTACAATGAGCAGTTCTTC. Amino acids: CASSFGPGSSYNEQFF.

The rearrangement links TRBV6-1 to TRBJ2-5, with D maybe TRBD1 (5 bases). Trimming shortened V by 0 bases and J by 0 bases, and 14 bases separated the two germline ends. The CDR3 is made up of 17 amino acids. In germline, CDR1 is MNHNS, CDR2 SASEGT. The DNA for the CDR3 is TGTGCCAGCAGTGAAGCGCTTGGCAGGGCGTACCAAGAGACCCAGTACTTC. It yields the protein CASSEALGRAYQETQYF.

This clonotype occurred many times. The rearrangement uses TRBV7-9 and TRBJ1-1; 7 bases are a match to TRBD1. Germline V CDR1 and CDR2: SEHNR, FQNEAQ (reference sequence). The CDR3 extends over 13 amino acids. V lost 8 bases to trimming and J lost 1 base; unmatched junction nucleotides: 4. This chain's CDR3 is CASEGQTNTEAFF. CDR3 coding DNA: TGTGCCAGCGAGGGACAGACGAACACTGAAGCTTTCTTT.

This clonotype was observed at least ten times. V is TRBV5-1 and J is TRBJ1-2; no clear D. The germline gives CDR1 SGHRS, CDR2 YFSETQ. V lost 2 bases and J lost 3, with 8 bases in between. The CDR3 covers 13 residues. The CDR3 DNA follows: TGCGCCAGCAGCTTTAGTAGGGACTATGGCTACACCTTC. It specifies CASSFSRDYGYTF.

This clonotype appeared many times. The chain recombines TRBV12-3 or TRBV12-4 with TRBJ2-5; 10 positions agree with TRBD1. The CDR3 covers 13 residues. The V segment lost 6 bases and the J segment 6 bases; nucleotides outside the gene matches: 4. Here the CDR3 reads CASRRTGGKTQYF. In nucleotides, the CDR3 is TGTGCCAGCAGGAGGACAGGGGGGAAGACCCAGTACTTC.